The entry below gives a single TCR beta chain sequence along with its context. These data come from a study of cytomegalovirus exposure and HLA in healthy donors. Primers for the PCR totalled 60 Vbeta and 13 Jbeta. Method: immunoSEQ multiplex PCR; TCRdb's copy keeps in-frame clones and lacks some. The profile shows 150,000 to 200,000 clones, just under 80% of them singletons. This CDR3 spans 16 amino acids. Germline V CDR1 and CDR2: MDHEN, SYDVKM. The V end lost 7 bases, the J end lost 1 base, and 14 bases lay between the germline ends. The origin of this receptor is a man between 25 and 39 years old in good health and CMV-seronegative. The chain employs TRBV28 and TRBJ1-6; D is possibly TRBD1 (5 bases). Sequencing was performed on PBMCs. The CDR3 loop reads CASTSPRGSYNSPLHF. CDR3 bases: TGTGCCAGCACCTCACCAAGGGGTTCCTATAATTCACCCCTCCACTTT.